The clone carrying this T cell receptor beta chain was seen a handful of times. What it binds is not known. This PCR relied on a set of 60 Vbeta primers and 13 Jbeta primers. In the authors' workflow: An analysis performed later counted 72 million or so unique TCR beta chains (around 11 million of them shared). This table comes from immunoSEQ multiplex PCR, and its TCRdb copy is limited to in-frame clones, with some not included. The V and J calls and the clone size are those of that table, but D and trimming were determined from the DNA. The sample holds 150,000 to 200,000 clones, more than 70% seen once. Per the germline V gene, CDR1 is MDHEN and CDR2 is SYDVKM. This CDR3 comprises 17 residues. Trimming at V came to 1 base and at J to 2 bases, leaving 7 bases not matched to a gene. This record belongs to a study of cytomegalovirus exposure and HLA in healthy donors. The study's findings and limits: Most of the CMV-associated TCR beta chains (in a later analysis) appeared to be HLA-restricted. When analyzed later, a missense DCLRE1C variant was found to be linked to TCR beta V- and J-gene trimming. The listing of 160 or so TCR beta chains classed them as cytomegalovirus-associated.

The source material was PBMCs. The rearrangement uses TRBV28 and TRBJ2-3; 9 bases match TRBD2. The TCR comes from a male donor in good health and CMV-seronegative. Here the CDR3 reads CASSLFPPGLATDTQYF. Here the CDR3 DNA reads TGTGCCAGCAGTTTATTCCCCCCGGGACTAGCCACAGATACGCAGTATTTT.